This TCR beta chain was recovered during a study of graft-versus-host responses after intestinal transplantation. Clones were read by immunoSEQ multiplex PCR, and TCRdb kept only the in-frame ones, dropping some. The data show 3,500 to 4,000 clones, over 60% seen once. The graft tissue was processed, and this released both intraepithelial and lamina propria lymphocytes. There are 13 residues in the CDR3. V dropped 5 bases and J dropped 4 bases, with 11 bases sitting between them. Germline loops: CDR1 MDHEN, CDR2 SYDVKM. The sequence was obtained from a human patient who received an intestinal transplant, so some T cells may come from the graft donor. The sample consisted of ileum tissue, taken approximately 960 days after intestinal transplantation. The J gene is TRBJ1-2, the V gene TRBV28; D might be TRBD1 (5 bases). The CDR3, as DNA: TGTGCCAGCAGTCAACAGGCTGTCTATGGCTACACCTTC. Translation gives CASSQQAVYGYTF.